Following are 2 T cell receptor beta chains from one sample sequenced in a study of shared clonotypes between healthy human individuals. The protocol was immunoSEQ multiplex PCR, while the TCRdb copy is restricted to in-frame clones and leaves out a portion. Of around 240,000 clones listed, 60% to 70% were seen once; the top ten hold around 10%. Sample: memory CD4+ T cells sorted from blood. Subset in this sample: CD45RA-negative fraction. These receptors originate from a man aged 25 to 40 in good health.

This chain connects TRBV5-4 to TRBJ2-5; 8 positions agree with TRBD2. The germline V gene has CDR1 SGHNT and CDR2 YYREEE (reference sequence). This CDR3 has 15 amino acids. J lost 5 bases, V lost 2 bases, and 8 bases had no gene match. CDR3 sequence reads: CASSFPGGLVETQYF. CDR3 DNA: TGTGCCAGCAGCTTTCCGGGAGGGCTTGTGGAGACCCAGTACTTC.

The chain's CDR3 is CASSQDVQFSYEQYF. CDR3 bases: TGTGCCAGCAGCCAAGATGTACAGTTTAGCTACGAGCAGTACTTC. The V gene is TRBV4-2, the J gene TRBJ2-7; no clear D. CDR1 is LGHNA, CDR2 YNFKEQ, per germline. CDR3 size: 15 residues. Trimming stripped 0 bases from V and 3 bases from J, with 12 bases between.